Given below is one T cell receptor beta chain in context. Germline CDR1 is DFQATT and CDR2 is SNEGSKA (reference sequence). The CDR3 has 14 amino acids. The V and J ends lost 2 bases and 3 bases respectively, with 13 bases between them. TCRdb re-called clones via MiXCR from the PCR reads. This sample has under 50,000 clones, with approximately 30% found just once. This specimen comes from a study of metastatic and nonmetastatic thyroid tumors. Study summary: The comparison covered peripheral blood and tumor or nodule tissue in malignant and benign thyroid patients.

All patients were treatment-naive before thyroid surgery. The TCR was taken from a male donor with papillary thyroid cancer or a benign thyroid nodule (not recorded which). Some clones in this sample may be carry-over from other donors' samples. Source material: blood. V and J are TRBV20-1 and TRBJ1-1; D remains unclear. The chain's CDR3 is CSARSRAGHTEAFF. CDR3 bases: TGCAGTGCTAGATCACGGGCCGGGCACACTGAAGCTTTCTTT.